This T cell receptor beta chain was documented in a study of control samples from healthy donors and cancer patients. Some clones are missing from TCRdb's copy, which holds only in-frame ones; the method was immunoSEQ multiplex PCR. The sample has about 120,000 clones; about 88% are singletons. The CDR3 has 15 residues. Germline-derived CDR1 and CDR2 are MGHRA and YSYEKL. Trimming took 5 bases from V and 0 from J, leaving 11 bases between them. The count of this clone is one. The clonotype comes from a woman in her 70s in good health. The sequenced sample consisted of blood. The rearrangement links TRBV4-1 to TRBJ1-5; D is perhaps TRBD1 (6 bases). The CDR3 DNA reads as TGCGCCAGCAGCGGGGGGCCCTCTAGCAATCAGCCCCAGCATTTT. Translating gives CASSGGPSSNQPQHF.